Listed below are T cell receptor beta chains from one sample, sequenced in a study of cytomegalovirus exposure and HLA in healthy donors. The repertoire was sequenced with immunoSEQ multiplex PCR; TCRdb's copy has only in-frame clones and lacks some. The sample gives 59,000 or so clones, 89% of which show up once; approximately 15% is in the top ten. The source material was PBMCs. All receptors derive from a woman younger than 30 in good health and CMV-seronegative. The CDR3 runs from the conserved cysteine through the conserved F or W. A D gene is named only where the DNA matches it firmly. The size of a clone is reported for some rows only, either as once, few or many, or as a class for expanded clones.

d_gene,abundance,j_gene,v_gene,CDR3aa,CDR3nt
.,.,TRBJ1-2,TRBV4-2,CASSQASGYTF,TGTGCCAGCAGCCAAGCTTCTGGCTACACCTTC
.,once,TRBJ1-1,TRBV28,CASSLSGQGSTFF,TGTGCCAGCAGTTTATCCGGGCAGGGTTCAACTTTCTTT
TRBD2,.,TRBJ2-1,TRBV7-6,CASSLWGGGAMNEQFF,TGTGCCAGCAGCTTATGGGGCGGGGGGGCGATGAATGAGCAGTTCTTC
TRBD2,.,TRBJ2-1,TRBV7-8,CASSLPTGTSGGTSYNEQFF,TGTGCCAGCAGCTTACCGACCGGGACTAGCGGGGGGACTTCATACAATGAGCAGTTCTTC
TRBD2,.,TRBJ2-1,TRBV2,CASSEADGLANEQFF,TGTGCCAGCAGTGAAGCAGACGGACTAGCAAATGAGCAGTTCTTC
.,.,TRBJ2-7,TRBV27,CASSPRGEGHYPYEQYF,TGTGCCAGCAGCCCCCGCGGAGAGGGACATTATCCCTACGAGCAGTACTTC
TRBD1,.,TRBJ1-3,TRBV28,CASSVTGVGNTIYF,TGTGCCAGCAGTGTGACAGGGGTTGGAAACACCATATATTTT
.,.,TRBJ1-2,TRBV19,CASNPHRESNYGYTF,TGTGCCAGTAATCCCCACAGGGAGTCTAACTATGGCTACACCTTC
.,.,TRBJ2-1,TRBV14,CASSHLPGNEQFF,TGTGCCAGCAGCCATCTCCCGGGGAATGAGCAGTTCTTC
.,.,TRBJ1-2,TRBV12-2,CASHKKVEGSRIYGYTF,TGTGCAAGTCACAAAAAAGTAGAGGGTTCCCGCATCTATGGCTACACCTTC
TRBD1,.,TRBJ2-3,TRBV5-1,CASSPDPYIVGTGGVDTQYF,TGCGCCAGCAGCCCGGACCCTTACATTGTGGGGACAGGGGGCGTAGATACGCAGTATTTT
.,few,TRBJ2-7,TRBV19,CASSLNYGTSYEQYF,TGTGCCAGTAGCCTCAATTATGGGACAAGCTACGAGCAGTACTTC
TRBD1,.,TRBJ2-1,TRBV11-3,CASSPGDREIHEQFF,TGTGCCAGCAGCCCTGGGGACAGGGAAATTCATGAGCAGTTCTTC
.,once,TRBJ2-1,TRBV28,CASSLLTLRSLGLTNEQFF,TGTGCCAGCAGTTTATTGACTCTGCGGTCCCTCGGTTTAACCAATGAGCAGTTCTTC
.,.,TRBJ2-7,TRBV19,CASSLASSYEQYF,TGTGCCAGTAGTCTCGCCAGCTCCTACGAGCAGTACTTC
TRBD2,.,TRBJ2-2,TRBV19,CASSIERIAGVTGELFF,TGTGCCAGTAGTATTGAGAGAATAGCGGGGGTCACCGGGGAGCTGTTTTTT